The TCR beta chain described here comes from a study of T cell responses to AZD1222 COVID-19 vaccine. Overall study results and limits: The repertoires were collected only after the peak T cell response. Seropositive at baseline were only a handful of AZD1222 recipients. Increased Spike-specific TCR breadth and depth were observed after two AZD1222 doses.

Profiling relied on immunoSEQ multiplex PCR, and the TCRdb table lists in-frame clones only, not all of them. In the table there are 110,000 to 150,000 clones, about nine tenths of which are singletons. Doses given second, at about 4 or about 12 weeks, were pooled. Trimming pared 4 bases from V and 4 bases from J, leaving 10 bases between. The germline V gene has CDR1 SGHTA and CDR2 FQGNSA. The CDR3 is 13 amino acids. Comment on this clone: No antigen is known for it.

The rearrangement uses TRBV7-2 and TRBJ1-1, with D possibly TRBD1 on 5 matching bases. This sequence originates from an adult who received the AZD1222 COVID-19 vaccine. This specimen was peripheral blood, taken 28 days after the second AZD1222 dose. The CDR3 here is CASSSPGGTEAFF. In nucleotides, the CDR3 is TGTGCCAGCAGCTCGCCCGGGGGCACTGAAGCTTTCTTT.